The clone carrying this T cell receptor beta chain appeared once. The run of the v3.0 immunoSEQ assay was at survey level. Sequencing used immunoSEQ multiplex PCR; TCRdb keeps in-frame clones, though not all of them. This table holds roughly 30,000 clones, roughly 90% found once. The record originates from a study of long-term antiretroviral therapy in people with HIV. V gave up 5 bases and J gave up 10 bases, with 9 bases separating them. The germline V gene encodes CDR1 MDHEN and CDR2 SYDVKM. This CDR3 is 11 amino acids long. The sample consisted of unsorted PBMCs, taken 1.8 years after starting antiretroviral therapy. This chain links TRBV28 with TRBJ2-1; D is undetermined. The receptor's source is a woman between 18 and 29 years old with HIV. DNA for the CDR3: TGTGCCAGCAGTCCCCAGGTAGAGCAGTTCTTC. Protein product: CASSPQVEQFF.